The following is a T cell receptor beta chain sequence with its context. The antigen is unknown. Within the sample, other DNA sequences also encode this same CDR3. Measured with immunoSEQ multiplex PCR; TCRdb has only the in-frame clones, and not every one. The sample lists some 10,000 clones; roughly 72% were seen once. This sample's time point: neoterminal ileum biopsy at postoperative endoscopy, about 6 months after surgery. Adults with ileal or ileocolonic Crohn's disease and an indication for resection were eligible. This record comes from a study of T cell repertoires in ileal Crohn's disease. General study results and limits: Compared with CD4 T cells, sorted CD8 cells carried more expanded clones. Within the first postoperative year, endoscopy came at median around seven months.

The germline gives CDR1 KGHSH, CDR2 LQKENI. Between the trimmed V and J ends, which lost 3 bases and 1 base, there was a span of 6 bases. This CDR3 spans 13 amino acids. Sequenced material: ileal tissue. This chain connects TRBV18 to TRBJ1-1, with D perhaps TRBD1 (5 bases). The sequence derives from an adult with Crohn's disease. CDR3 DNA: TGTGCCAGCTCACCCGGACAGAACACTGAAGCTTTCTTT. As protein: CASSPGQNTEAFF.